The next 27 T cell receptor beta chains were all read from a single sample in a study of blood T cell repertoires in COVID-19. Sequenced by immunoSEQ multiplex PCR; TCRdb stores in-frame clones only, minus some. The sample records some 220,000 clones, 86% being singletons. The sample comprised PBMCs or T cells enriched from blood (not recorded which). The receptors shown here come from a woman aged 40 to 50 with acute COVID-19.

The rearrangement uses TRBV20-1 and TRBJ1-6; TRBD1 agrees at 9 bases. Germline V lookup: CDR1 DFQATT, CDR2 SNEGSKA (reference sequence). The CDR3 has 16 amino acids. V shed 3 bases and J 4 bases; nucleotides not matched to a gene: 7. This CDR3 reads CSASYTGGPYNSPLHF. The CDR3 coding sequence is TGCAGTGCTAGTTACACAGGGGGCCCTTATAATTCACCCCTCCACTTT.

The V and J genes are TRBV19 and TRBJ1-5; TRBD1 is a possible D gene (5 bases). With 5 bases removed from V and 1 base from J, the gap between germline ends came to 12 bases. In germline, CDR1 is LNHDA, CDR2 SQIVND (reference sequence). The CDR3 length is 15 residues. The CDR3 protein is CASSDQGRSNQPQHF. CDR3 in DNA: TGTGCCAGTAGTGATCAGGGTAGGAGCAATCAGCCCCAGCATTTT. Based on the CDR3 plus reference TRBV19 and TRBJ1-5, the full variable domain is DGGITQSPKYLFRKEGQNVTLSCEQNLNHDAMYWYRQDPGQGLRLIYYSQIVNDFQKGDIAEGYSVSREKKESFPLTVTSAQKNPTAFYLCASSDQGRSNQPQHFGDGTRLSIL.

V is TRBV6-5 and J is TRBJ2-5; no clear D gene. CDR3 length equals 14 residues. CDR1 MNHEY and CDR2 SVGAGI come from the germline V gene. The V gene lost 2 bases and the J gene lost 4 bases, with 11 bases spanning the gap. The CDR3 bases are TGTGCCAGCAGTTACGCAGGTGGGCGAGAGACCCAGTACTTC. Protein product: CASSYAGGRETQYF.

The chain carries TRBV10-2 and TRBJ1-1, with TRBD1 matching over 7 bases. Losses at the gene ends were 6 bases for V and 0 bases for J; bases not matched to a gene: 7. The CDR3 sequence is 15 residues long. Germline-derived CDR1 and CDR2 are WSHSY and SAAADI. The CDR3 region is CASRIRQGMNTEAFF. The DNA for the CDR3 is TGCGCCAGCAGGATACGACAGGGAATGAACACTGAAGCTTTCTTT.

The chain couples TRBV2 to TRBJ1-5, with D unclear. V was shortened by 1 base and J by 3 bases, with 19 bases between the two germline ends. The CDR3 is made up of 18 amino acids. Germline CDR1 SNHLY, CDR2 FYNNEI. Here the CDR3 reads CASSEVFGLSHPNQPQHF. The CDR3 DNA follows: TGTGCCAGCAGTGAAGTCTTTGGACTGTCGCACCCCAATCAGCCCCAGCATTTT. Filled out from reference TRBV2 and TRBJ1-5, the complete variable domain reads EPEVTQTPSHQVTQMGQEVILRCVPISNHLYFYWYRQILGQKVEFLVSFYNNEISEKSEIFDDQFSVERPDGSNFTLKIRSTKLEDSAMYFCASSEVFGLSHPNQPQHFGDGTRLSIL.

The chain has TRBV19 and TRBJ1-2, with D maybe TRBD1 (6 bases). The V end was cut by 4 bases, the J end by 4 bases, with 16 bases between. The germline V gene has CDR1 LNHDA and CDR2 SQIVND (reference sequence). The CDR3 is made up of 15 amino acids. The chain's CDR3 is CASSTNREWSYGYTF. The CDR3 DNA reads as TGTGCCAGTAGTACCAACAGGGAGTGGAGCTATGGCTACACCTTC.

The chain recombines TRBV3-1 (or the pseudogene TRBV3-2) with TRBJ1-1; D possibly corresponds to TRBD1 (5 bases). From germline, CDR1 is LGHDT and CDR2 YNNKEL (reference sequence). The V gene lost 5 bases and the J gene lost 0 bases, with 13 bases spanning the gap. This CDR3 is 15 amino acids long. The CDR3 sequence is CASSNPGFVNTEAFF. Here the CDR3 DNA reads TGTGCCAGCAGCAACCCAGGGTTCGTGAACACTGAAGCTTTCTTT.

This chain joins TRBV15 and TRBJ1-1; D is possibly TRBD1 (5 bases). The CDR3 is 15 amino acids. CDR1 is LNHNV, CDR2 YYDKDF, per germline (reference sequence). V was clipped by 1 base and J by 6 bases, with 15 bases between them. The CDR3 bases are TGTGCCACCAGCAGAGGGGGGGTTCGCCGCTCTGAAGCTTTCTTT. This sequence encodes CATSRGGVRRSEAFF.

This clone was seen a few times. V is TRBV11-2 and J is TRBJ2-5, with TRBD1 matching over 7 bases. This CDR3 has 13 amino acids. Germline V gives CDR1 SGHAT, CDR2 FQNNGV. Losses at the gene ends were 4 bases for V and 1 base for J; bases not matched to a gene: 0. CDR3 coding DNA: TGTGCCAGCAGCTGGGACAGCCAAGAGACCCAGTACTTC. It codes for CASSWDSQETQYF.

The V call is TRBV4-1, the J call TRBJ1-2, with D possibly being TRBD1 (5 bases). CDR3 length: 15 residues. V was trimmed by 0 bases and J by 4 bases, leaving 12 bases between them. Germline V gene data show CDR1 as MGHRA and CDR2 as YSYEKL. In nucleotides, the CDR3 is TGCGCCAGCAGCCAAGATGGGGCAGAGACCTATGGCTACACCTTC. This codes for CASSQDGAETYGYTF.

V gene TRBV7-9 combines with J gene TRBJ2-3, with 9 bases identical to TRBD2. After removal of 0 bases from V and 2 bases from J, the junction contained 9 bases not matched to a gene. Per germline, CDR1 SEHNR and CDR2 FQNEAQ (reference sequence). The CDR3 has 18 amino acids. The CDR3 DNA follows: TGTGCCAGCAGCTTAGCGAGGGGGCCGGGACTAGCCACAGATACGCAGTATTTT. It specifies CASSLARGPGLATDTQYF.

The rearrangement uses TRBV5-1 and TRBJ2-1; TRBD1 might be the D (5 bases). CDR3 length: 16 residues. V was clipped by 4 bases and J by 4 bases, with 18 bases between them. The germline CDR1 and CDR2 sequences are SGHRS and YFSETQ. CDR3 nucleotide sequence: TGCGCCAGCAGCCCTAAGTTAGGGGTGCGTTACAATGAGCAGTTCTTC. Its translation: CASSPKLGVRYNEQFF.

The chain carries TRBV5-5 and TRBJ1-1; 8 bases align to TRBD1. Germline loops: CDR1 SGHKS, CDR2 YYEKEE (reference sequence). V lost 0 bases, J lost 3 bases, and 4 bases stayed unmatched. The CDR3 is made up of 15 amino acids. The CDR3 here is CASSLAQGAYTEAFF. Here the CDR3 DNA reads TGTGCCAGCAGCTTGGCCCAGGGGGCTTACACTGAAGCTTTCTTT. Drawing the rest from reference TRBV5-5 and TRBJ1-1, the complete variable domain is DAGVTQSPTHLIKTRGQQVTLRCSPISGHKSVSWYQQVLGQGPQFIFQYYEKEERGRGNFPDRFSARQFPNYSSELNVNALLLGDSALYLCASSLAQGAYTEAFFGQGTRLTVV.

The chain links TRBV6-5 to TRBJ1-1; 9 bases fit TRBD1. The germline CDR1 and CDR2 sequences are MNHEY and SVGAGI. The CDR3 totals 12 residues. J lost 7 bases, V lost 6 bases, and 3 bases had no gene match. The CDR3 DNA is TGTGCCAGCAGCGAGGGACAGGGTGAAGCTTTCTTT. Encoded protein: CASSEGQGEAFF.

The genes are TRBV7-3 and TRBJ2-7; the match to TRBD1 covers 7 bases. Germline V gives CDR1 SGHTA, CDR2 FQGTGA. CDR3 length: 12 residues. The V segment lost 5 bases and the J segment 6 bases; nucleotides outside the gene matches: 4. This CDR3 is CASSPDRVEQYF. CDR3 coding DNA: TGTGCCAGCAGCCCTGACAGGGTCGAGCAGTACTTC.

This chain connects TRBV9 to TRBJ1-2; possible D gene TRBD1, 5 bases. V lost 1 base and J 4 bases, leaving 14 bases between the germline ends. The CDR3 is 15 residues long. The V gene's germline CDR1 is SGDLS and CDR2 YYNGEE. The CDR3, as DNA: TGTGCCAGCAGCGTAAATCGGGGGAATGGCTATGGCTACACCTTC. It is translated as CASSVNRGNGYGYTF. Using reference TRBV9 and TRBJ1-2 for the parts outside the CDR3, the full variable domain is DSGVTQTPKHLITATGQRVTLRCSPRSGDLSVYWYQQSLDQGLQFLIQYYNGEERAKGNILERFSAQQFPDLHSELNLSSLELGDSALYFCASSVNRGNGYGYTFGSGTRLTVV.

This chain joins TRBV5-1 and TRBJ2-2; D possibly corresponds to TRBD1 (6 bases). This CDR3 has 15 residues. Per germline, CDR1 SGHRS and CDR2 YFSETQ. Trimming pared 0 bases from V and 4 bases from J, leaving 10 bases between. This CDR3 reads CASSLGGPLTGELFF. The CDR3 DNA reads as TGCGCCAGCAGCTTGGGGGGGCCCCTCACCGGGGAGCTGTTTTTT.

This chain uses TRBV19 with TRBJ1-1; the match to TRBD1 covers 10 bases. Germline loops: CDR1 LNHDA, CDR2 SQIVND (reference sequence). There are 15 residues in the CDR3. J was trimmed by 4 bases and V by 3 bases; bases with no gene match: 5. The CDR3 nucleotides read TGTGCCAGTAGTATGAGGACAGGGGGGACCACTGAAGCTTTCTTT. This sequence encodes CASSMRTGGTTEAFF.

The CDR3 region has the DNA TGCAGCGTTGAAGAGTCGGGGGTGAACACTGAAGCTTTCTTT. Translation: CSVEESGVNTEAFF. This chain connects TRBV29-1 to TRBJ1-1; weak D call: TRBD1 (5 bases). This CDR3 is 14 amino acids long. The germline gives CDR1 SQVTM, CDR2 ANQGSEA. V lost 0 bases, J lost 0 bases, and 8 bases lay in between.

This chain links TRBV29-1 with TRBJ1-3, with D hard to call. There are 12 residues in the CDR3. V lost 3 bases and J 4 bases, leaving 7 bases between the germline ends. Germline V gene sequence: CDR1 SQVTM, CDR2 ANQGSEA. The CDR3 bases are TGCAGCGTTGAGTTATCGGGAAACACCATATATTTT. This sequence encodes CSVELSGNTIYF.

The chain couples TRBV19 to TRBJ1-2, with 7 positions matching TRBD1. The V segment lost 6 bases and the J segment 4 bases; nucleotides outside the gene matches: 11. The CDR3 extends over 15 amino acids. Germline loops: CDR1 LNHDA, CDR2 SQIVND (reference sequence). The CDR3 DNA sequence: TGTGCCAGTAGCCCACAAAGGGGGCACCTCTATGGCTACACCTTC. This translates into CASSPQRGHLYGYTF.

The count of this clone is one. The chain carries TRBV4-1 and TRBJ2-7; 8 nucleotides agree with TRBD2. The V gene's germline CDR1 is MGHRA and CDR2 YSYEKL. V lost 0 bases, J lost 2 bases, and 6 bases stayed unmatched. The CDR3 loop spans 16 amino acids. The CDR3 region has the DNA TGCGCCAGCAGCCAAGAACCAGCGGGGGTTCCCTACGAGCAGTACGTC. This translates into CASSQEPAGVPYEQYV.

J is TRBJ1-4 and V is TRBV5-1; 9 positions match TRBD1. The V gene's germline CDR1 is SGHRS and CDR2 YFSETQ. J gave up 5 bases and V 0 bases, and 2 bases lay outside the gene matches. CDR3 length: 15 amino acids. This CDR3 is CASSLDGTGNEKLFF. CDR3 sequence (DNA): TGCGCCAGCAGCTTGGACGGGACAGGGAATGAAAAACTGTTTTTT.

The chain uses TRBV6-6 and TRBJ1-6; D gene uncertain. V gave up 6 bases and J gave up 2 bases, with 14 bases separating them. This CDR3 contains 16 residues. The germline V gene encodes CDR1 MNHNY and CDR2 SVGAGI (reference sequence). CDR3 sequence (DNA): TGTGCCAGCAGCCCCAGCGGCAGTCCCTATAATTCACCCCTCCACTTT. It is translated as CASSPSGSPYNSPLHF.

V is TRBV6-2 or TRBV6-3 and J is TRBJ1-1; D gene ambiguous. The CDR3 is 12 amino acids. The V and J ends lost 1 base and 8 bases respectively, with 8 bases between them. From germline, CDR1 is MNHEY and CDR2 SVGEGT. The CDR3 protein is CASSYYGLEAFF. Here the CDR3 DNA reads TGTGCCAGCAGTTACTATGGACTCGAAGCTTTCTTT.

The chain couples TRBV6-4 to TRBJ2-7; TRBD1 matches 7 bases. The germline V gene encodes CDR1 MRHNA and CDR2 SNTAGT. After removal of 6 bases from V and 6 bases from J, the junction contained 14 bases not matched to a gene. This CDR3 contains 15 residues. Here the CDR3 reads CASRRMRGLSGEQYV. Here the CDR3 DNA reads TGTGCCAGCAGGAGAATGAGGGGGCTCAGTGGCGAGCAGTACGTC.

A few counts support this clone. CDR3 sequence: CASVHAGTGGNQPQHF. The CDR3 DNA reads TGTGCCAGTGTTCATGCCGGGACAGGAGGTAATCAGCCCCAGCATTTT. The V call is TRBV19, the J call TRBJ1-5; 8 positions agree with TRBD1. The CDR3 covers 16 residues. Looked up from germline, CDR1 is LNHDA and CDR2 is SQIVND (reference sequence). Trimming removed 8 bases from V and 4 bases from J; junction bases left unmatched: 13.